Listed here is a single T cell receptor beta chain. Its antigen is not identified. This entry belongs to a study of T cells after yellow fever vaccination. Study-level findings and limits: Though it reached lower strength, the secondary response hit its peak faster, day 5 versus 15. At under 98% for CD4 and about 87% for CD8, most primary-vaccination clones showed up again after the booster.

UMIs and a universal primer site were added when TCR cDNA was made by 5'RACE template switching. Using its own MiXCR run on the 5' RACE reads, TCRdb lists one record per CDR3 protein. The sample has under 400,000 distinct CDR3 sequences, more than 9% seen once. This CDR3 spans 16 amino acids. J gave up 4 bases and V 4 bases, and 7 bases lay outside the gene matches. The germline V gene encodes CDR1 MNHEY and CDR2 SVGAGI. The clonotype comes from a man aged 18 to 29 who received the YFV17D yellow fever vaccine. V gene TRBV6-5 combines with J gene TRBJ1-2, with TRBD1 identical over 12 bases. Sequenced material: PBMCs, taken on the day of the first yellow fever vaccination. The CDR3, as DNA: TGTGCCAGCAGTTTGGGACAGGGGGCGTATAGCTATGGCTACACCTTC. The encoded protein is CASSLGQGAYSYGYTF.